The entry below describes one T cell receptor (beta chain). Its antigen remains unidentified. This specimen comes from a study of OX40 agonist ivuxolimab in advanced cancers. For the study at large: Of the participants, about 40% had some prior anti-PD-1, anti-PD-L1 or anti-CTLA-4 therapy, which was allowed. One hepatocellular carcinoma and a couple of cutaneous melanoma patients partially responded.

This table comes from immunoSEQ multiplex PCR, and its TCRdb copy is limited to in-frame clones, with some not included. Among nearly 70,000 clones, approximately 81% were seen once, and the ten largest hold roughly 6%. General study points: On average, CD8+ T cells showed a greater number of expanded clones than CD4+.

The CDR3 covers 14 residues. The germline gives CDR1 LGHNA, CDR2 YSLEER. Trimming took off 0 bases at V and 0 bases at J, with 4 bases between the two ends. This specimen was CD4+ or CD8+ T cells sorted from blood, taken in a trial of the OX40 agonist ivuxolimab. This clonotype was obtained from an adult with an advanced solid tumor such as melanoma, head and neck, liver or kidney cancer. The rearrangement joins TRBV4-3 to TRBJ2-3; no reliable D call. CDR3 loop: CASSQDISTDTQYF. Here the CDR3 DNA reads TGCGCCAGCAGCCAAGATATCAGCACAGATACGCAGTATTTT.